This T cell receptor (beta chain) was sequenced for a study of blood T cells in healthy people across ages. Turning to the study itself: Template switching caught about one barcoded beta molecule for each two T cells.

To note about this clonotype: Antigen unknown.

Using a J-beta primer mix together with a sample-barcoded 5' primer, a second PCR was run for roughly 7 to 11 cycles. A minimum of 2.5 million CDR3-containing paired-end reads was obtained for each sample. One entry per CDR3 protein results from TCRdb running MiXCR on the 5' RACE reads. The table has about 670,000 distinct CDR3 sequences, around 50% seen once. Study-level findings and limits: Diversity figures derived from one million T cells were judged to underestimate the true value.

Material for sequencing was blood. The receptor was isolated from a woman aged 80 or over in good health.

The CDR3 region is CATSRARDREATFF. Here the CDR3 DNA reads TGTGCCACCAGCAGAGCCCGGGACAGGGAAGCGACTTTCTTT. The chain links TRBV15 to TRBJ1-1; 9 nucleotides line up with TRBD1. The germline CDR1 and CDR2 sequences are LNHNV and YYDKDF (reference sequence). CDR3 size: 14 residues. After removal of 1 base from V and 12 bases from J, the junction contained 9 bases not matched to a gene.